These T cell receptor beta chains were read from a single sample in a study of T cell repertoires in cytomegalovirus infection. In TCRdb, the reads were re-called with MiXCR into one record per CDR3 protein. The data hold roughly 280,000 distinct CDR3 sequences, with roughly a fifth observed a single time. The antigens of these receptors remain unknown. The sequencing used cultured PBMCs, collected from culture after CMV antigen stimulation. The receptors shown here come from a human donor in good health (CMV status not recorded). Some clones in this sample may be carry-over from other donors' samples. CDR3s include the opening cysteine and the closing phenylalanine or tryptophan. The D gene is left open where the match is weak. The listing skips clone size in some rows; elsewhere it reads once, few, many or a size class.

>TRBJ1-1|few|TRBV6-5|.
TGTGCCAGCATGTACTTTAGTAATTATAACACTGAAGCTTTCTTT
CASMYFSNYNTEAFF
>TRBJ1-3|many|TRBV7-6|.
TGTGCCAGCACTGGAGGGGCTGGAAACACCATATATTTT
CASTGGAGNTIYF
>TRBJ2-3|.|TRBV20-1|.
TGCAGAGTCTCGTCCCGGGGTATAGTTTATTTT
CRVSSRGIVYF
>TRBJ2-7|few|TRBV10-3|.
TGTGCCATCAGTGATATAAGGGGGACCTGGAGCTACGAGCAGTACTTC
CAISDIRGTWSYEQYF
>TRBJ2-7|.|TRBV15|.
TGTGCCACCAGCAATAAGGTGGCCTACGAGCAGTACTTC
CATSNKVAYEQYF
>TRBJ2-7|.|TRBV9|.
TGTGCCAGCAGCGTAGAAGCGGGTGCCGCCTACGAGCAGTACTTC
CASSVEAGAAYEQYF
>TRBJ2-3|few|TRBV7-2|.
TGTGCCAGCAGCTTAGCTCGTGGGGGAACAGATACGCAGTATTTT
CASSLARGGTDTQYF
>TRBJ2-7|.|TRBV4-1|.
TGCGCCAGCAGCCAAGCAAGAGGGAATGAGCAGTACTTC
CASSQARGNEQYF
>TRBJ2-7|.|TRBV5-6|TRBD2
TGTGCCAGCAGCTTGGTACGGTCTAGCGGGAGATCGGGGGAGCAGTACTTC
CASSLVRSSGRSGEQYF
>TRBJ1-1|.|TRBV12-3/TRBV12-4|.
TGTGCCAGCAGCCCCCGGCGGGGGGCTGAAGCTTTCTTT
CASSPRRGAEAFF
>TRBJ1-1|.|TRBV28|.
TGTGCCAGCAGTTTTAGGGTAATAGGTGAAGCTTTCTTT
CASSFRVIGEAFF
>TRBJ2-3|.|TRBV24-1|.
TGTGCCACCTCTCGGGCTACGCAGTATTTT
CATSRATQYF
>TRBJ2-1|.|TRBV19|.
TGTGCCAGTAGACTCTCCGGAGGGGAGCAGTTCTTC
CASRLSGGEQFF
>TRBJ1-1|few|TRBV7-6|.
TGTGCCAGCAGCTTCGACGGGGTCAGAGCTTTCTTT
CASSFDGVRAFF
>TRBJ2-2|.|TRBV14|TRBD2
TGTGCCAGCAGCCAAGTTGGACTAGCGGGAGGTACCGGGGAGCTGTTTTTT
CASSQVGLAGGTGELFF
>TRBJ2-5|.|TRBV11-3|.
TGTGCCAGCAGCTTAGATGGGGGTCGGACCCAGTACTTC
CASSLDGGRTQYF
>TRBJ1-4|few|TRBV30|TRBD1
TGTGCCTGGAGAGCCCGGGACAGGGGTGCGGCTAATGAAAAACTGTTTTTT
CAWRARDRGAANEKLFF
>TRBJ2-3|.|TRBV2|TRBD2
TGTGCCAGCAAAAACGGGAGGAGGGTCACAGATACGCAGTATTTT
CASKNGRRVTDTQYF
>TRBJ1-6|.|TRBV27|.
TGTGCCAGCAGTTTATCTACGACCGACCGAGCAGCCTATAATTCACCCCTCCACTTT
CASSLSTTDRAAYNSPLHF
>TRBJ1-6|.|TRBV4-1|.
TGCGCCAGCAGCCAAGACCTCAGGGGAGTCTCACCCCTCCACTTT
CASSQDLRGVSPLHF
>TRBJ2-1|many|TRBV6-5|TRBD2
TGTGCCAGCAGTTGGACTAGCGGGAGGAATGAGCAGTTCTTC
CASSWTSGRNEQFF
>TRBJ1-1|.|TRBV20-1|.
TGCAGTGCTAGGCAATTAGGACGCTCGGGGGGGACTGAAGCTTTCTTT
CSARQLGRSGGTEAFF
>TRBJ2-1|.|TRBV3-1|.
TGTGCCAGCAGCTCACACGGGGATGAGCAGTTCTTC
CASSSHGDEQFF
>TRBJ2-3|few|TRBV18|TRBD1
TGTGCCAGCTCAGCGGACAGGGCGTCTGATACGCAGTATTTT
CASSADRASDTQYF
>TRBJ2-1|.|TRBV12-3/TRBV12-4|.
TGTGCCACCGGGACTTCTTCCTACAATGAGCAGTTCTTC
CATGTSSYNEQFF
>TRBJ1-2|.|TRBV10-3|.
TGTGCCATCAGTGAGTCCCCGGGAAATGGCTACACCTTC
CAISESPGNGYTF
>TRBJ2-7|.|TRBV20-1|TRBD2
TGCAGTGCCGAACCCCGGACTAGGAGTGTTGACGAGCAGTACTTC
CSAEPRTRSVDEQYF
>TRBJ1-1|many|TRBV7-2|TRBD1
TGTGCCAGCACCGGGCGGACAGGGTCTGAAGCTTTCTTT
CASTGRTGSEAFF
>TRBJ2-7|.|TRBV20-1|.
TGCAGTGCTAGAGATTTATGGGCTGGGGGAGCAACCCGCTACGAGCAGTACTTC
CSARDLWAGGATRYEQYF
>TRBJ2-5|.|TRBV5-4|TRBD1
TGTGCCAGCAGCACCAGGACAGGGCGAGAGACCCAGTACTTC
CASSTRTGRETQYF
>TRBJ1-5|few|TRBV5-4|TRBD1
TGTGCCAGCAGCCGAGGGGGCTCTTATCAGCCCCAGCATTTT
CASSRGGSYQPQHF
>TRBJ1-2|once|TRBV12-3/TRBV12-4|.
TGTGCCAGCAGTAGGGACAACTCAGGTGGCTACACCTTC
CASSRDNSGGYTF
>TRBJ1-2|many|TRBV7-2|TRBD1
TGTGCCAGCAGTAGTGGGGGGACAGATATTTATGGCTACACCTTC
CASSSGGTDIYGYTF
>TRBJ2-5|once|TRBV20-1|TRBD2
TGCAGTGCGTTAGCGGGAGAGTTCCAAGAGACCCAGTACTTC
CSALAGEFQETQYF
>TRBJ2-7|.|TRBV18|.
TGTGCCAGCTCACCACCGGTACTAGCAGGCGAGCAGTACTTC
CASSPPVLAGEQYF
>TRBJ2-2|many|TRBV7-6|.
TGTGCCAGCAGTCCGGGGCAGGGAAACACCGGGGAGCTGTTTTTT
CASSPGQGNTGELFF
>TRBJ2-2|few|TRBV7-8|.
TGTGCCAGCAGCGAAAGCGGAAACACCGGGGAGCTGTTTTTT
CASSESGNTGELFF
>TRBJ2-1|.|TRBV10-2|TRBD2
TGCGCCAGCGGGGGACTAGCGGGAAGGTCCTACAATGAGCAGTTCTTC
CASGGLAGRSYNEQFF
>TRBJ2-7|.|TRBV19|.
TGTGCCAGTAGCGGGACTTCACCAGAGCAGTACTTC
CASSGTSPEQYF
>TRBJ1-1|many|TRBV10-3|.
TGTGCCGTACAGGGAGAAGGCATGACTTTCTTT
CAVQGEGMTFF